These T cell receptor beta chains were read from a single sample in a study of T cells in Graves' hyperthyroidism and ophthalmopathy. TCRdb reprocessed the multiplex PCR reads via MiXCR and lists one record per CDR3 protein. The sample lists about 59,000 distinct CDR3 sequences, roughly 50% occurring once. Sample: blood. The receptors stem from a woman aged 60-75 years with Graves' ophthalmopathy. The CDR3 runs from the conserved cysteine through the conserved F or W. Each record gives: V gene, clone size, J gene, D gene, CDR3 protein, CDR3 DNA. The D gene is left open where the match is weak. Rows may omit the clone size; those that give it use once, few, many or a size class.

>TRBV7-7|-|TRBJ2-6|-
CASGQHPSGANVPTF
TGTGCCAGCGGCCAACACCCCTCTGGGGCCAACGTCCCGACTTTC
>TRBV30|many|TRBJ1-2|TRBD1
CAWSSGTGNSYGYTF
TGTGCCTGGAGTTCAGGGACAGGGAACTCCTATGGCTACACCTTC
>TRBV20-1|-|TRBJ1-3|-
CSARDLRLAGGSTIYF
TGCAGTGCTAGAGATCTAAGACTAGCGGGAGGGAGCACCATATATTTT
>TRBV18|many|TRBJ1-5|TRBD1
CASSAGQAENQPQHF
TGTGCCAGCTCAGCGGGACAGGCTGAGAATCAGCCCCAGCATTTT
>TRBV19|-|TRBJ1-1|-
CVSSIAGMNTEAFF
TGTGTCAGTAGTATCGCAGGGATGAACACTGAAGCTTTCTTT
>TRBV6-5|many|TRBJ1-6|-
CASSYSIRQPNSPLHF
TGTGCCAGCAGTTACTCGATAAGACAGCCTAATTCACCCCTCCACTTT
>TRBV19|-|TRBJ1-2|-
CASSIGPGYTF
TGTGCCAGTAGTATAGGACCCGGCTACACCTTC
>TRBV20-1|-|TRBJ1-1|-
CSVTARGVNTKAFF
TGCAGTGTAACAGCCCGAGGGGTGAACACTAAAGCTTTTTTT
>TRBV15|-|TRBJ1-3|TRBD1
CATSRSDRAGNTIYF
TGTGCCACCAGCAGATCGGACAGGGCTGGAAACACCATATATTTT
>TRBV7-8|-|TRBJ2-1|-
CASSSAWNTEQFF
TGTGCCAGCAGCTCCGCGTGGAACACTGAGCAGTTCTTC
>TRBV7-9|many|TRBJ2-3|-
CASSLAWDTQYF
TGTGCCAGCAGCTTAGCCTGGGATACGCAGTATTTT
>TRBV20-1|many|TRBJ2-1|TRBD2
CSASPSGRAGDEQFF
TGCAGTGCTAGCCCCAGCGGGAGGGCCGGGGATGAGCAGTTCTTC
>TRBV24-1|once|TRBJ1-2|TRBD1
CATSAATGNGYGYTF
TGTGCCACCAGTGCCGCGACAGGGAACGGCTATGGCTACACCTTC
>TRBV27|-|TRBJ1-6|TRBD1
CASSYRGQSPLHF
TGTGCCAGCAGTTACAGGGGGCAATCACCCCTCCACTTT
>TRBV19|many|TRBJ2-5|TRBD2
CASSILAGAPGHTGETQYF
TGTGCCAGTAGTATACTAGCGGGCGCCCCGGGCCACACGGGAGAGACCCAGTACTTC
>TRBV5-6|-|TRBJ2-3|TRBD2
CASSARLAGADTQYF
TGTGCCAGCAGCGCCCGACTAGCCGGGGCAGATACGCAGTATTTT
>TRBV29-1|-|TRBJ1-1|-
CSVQNRGGNTEAFF
TGCAGCGTGCAAAACCGGGGGGGGAACACTGAAGCTTTCTTT
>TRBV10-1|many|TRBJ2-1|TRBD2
CASSELGLAGRGSYNEQFF
TGCGCCAGCAGTGAGTTAGGACTAGCGGGAAGGGGCTCCTACAATGAGCAGTTCTTC
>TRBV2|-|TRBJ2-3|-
CASSVEDTQYF
TGTGCCAGCAGTGTTGAGGATACGCAGTATTTT
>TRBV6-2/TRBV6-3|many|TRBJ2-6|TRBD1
CASSYSTGTGAGANVLTF
TGTGCCAGCAGTTACTCCACCGGGACAGGGGCCGGGGCCAACGTCCTGACTTTC
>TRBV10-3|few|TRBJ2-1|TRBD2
CAISVERDWEQFF
TGTGCCATCAGTGTTGAGCGGGACTGGGAGCAGTTCTTC
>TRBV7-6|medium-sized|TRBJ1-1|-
CASSLTERTEAFF
TGTGCCAGCAGTCTGACAGAGCGCACTGAAGCTTTCTTT
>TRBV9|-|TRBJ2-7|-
CASSVGSDSSYEQYF
TGTGCCAGCAGCGTAGGCTCCGACAGCTCCTACGAGCAGTACTTC
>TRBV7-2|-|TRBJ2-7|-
CASSLGTGSYEQYF
TGTGCCAGCAGCTTAGGGACGGGGTCCTACGAGCAGTACTTC
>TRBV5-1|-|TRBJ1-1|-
CASSPAEAFF
TGCGCCAGCAGCCCCGCTGAAGCTTTCTTT
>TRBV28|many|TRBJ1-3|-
CATRDSGNTIYF
TGTGCCACCCGGGACTCTGGAAACACCATATATTTT
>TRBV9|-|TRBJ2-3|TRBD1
CASSVQGALGTDTQYF
TGTGCCAGCAGCGTACAGGGGGCTCTGGGCACAGATACGCAGTATTTT
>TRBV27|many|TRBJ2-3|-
CATTTMDTQYF
TGTGCCACAACGACGATGGATACGCAGTATTTT
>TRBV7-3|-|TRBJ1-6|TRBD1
CASSSARTGGSYNSPLHF
TGTGCCAGCAGCTCCGCCAGGACAGGGGGCTCCTATAATTCACCCCTCCACTTT
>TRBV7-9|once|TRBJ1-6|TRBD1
CASSSLGGQGGNSPLHF
TGTGCCAGCAGCTCATTAGGAGGACAGGGGGGCAATTCACCCCTCCACTTT
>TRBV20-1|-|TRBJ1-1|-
CSARGAGHTEAFF
TGCAGTGCTAGAGGAGCGGGGCACACTGAAGCTTTCTTT
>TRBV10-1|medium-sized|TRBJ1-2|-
CASSDGRNYGYTF
TGCGCCAGCAGTGATGGCAGGAACTATGGCTACACCTTC
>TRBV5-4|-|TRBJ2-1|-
CASSLLREQFF
TGTGCCAGCAGCTTGTTGCGTGAGCAGTTCTTC
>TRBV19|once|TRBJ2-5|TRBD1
CASSSRQGGRQETQYF
TGTGCCAGTAGTTCCCGACAGGGCGGACGACAAGAGACCCAGTACTTC
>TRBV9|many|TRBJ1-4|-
CASSEGVGEKLFF
TGTGCCAGCAGCGAGGGGGTCGGTGAAAAACTGTTTTTT
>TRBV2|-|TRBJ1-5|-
CASTLDTQETQHF
TGTGCCAGCACCCTCGACACCCAAGAGACCCAGCATTTT
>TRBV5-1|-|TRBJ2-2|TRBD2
CASSSSGGSTGELFF
TGCGCCAGCAGCTCTTCCGGCGGGAGCACCGGGGAGCTGTTTTTT
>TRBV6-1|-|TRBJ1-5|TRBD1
CASKDLTGCSPMSNQPQHF
TGTGCCAGCAAGGACTTGACAGGGTGTTCTCCAATGAGCAATCAGCCCCAGCATTTT
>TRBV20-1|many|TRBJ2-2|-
CSAGIAETGELFF
TGCAGTGCCGGAATAGCGGAAACCGGGGAGCTGTTTTTT
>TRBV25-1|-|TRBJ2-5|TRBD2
CASSEGRGQETQYF
TGTGCCAGCAGCGAGGGGAGGGGCCAAGAGACCCAATACTTC
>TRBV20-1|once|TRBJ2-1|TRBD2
CSASAGLAGVNEQFF
TGCAGTGCTAGCGCGGGACTAGCGGGAGTAAATGAGCAGTTCTTC
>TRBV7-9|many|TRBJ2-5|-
CASSSDTQETQYF
TGTGCCAGCAGCTCCGACACCCAAGAGACCCAGTACTTC
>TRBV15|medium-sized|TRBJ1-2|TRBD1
CATSRKTGVYYGYTF
TGTGCCACCAGCAGAAAAACAGGGGTCTACTATGGCTACACCTTC